This T cell receptor beta chain was identified in a study of cytomegalovirus exposure and HLA in healthy donors. Study at large: The Caucasian-associated ancestry cluster contained about four fifths of the roughly 400 genotyped donors. Study findings and constraints: Many donors shared some public TCRs, even though most TCR sequences were rare. Reported results showed that the classifier diagnosed cytomegalovirus status with high specificity and sensitivity. A likely sequencing artifact accounted for one observed cluster of highly shared sequence variants.

Germline-derived CDR1 and CDR2 are SGHVS and FNYEAQ. This CDR3 contains 22 residues. J gave up 2 bases and V 4 bases, and 20 bases lay outside the gene matches. A word on this clone: Its antigen is currently unknown.

PCR primers comprised 60 Vbeta and 13 Jbeta primers. Using immunoSEQ multiplex PCR, the repertoire was profiled, and TCRdb retains in-frame clones only, with some absent. The table records about 100,000 clones, about 68% of them present only once. This chain joins TRBV7-6 and TRBJ2-3, with 14 bases identical to TRBD2. The sample consisted of PBMCs. The source is a male donor in good health and CMV-seropositive. CDR3 sequence reads: CASSSAGSTSGGANQLTDTQYF. CDR3 DNA sequence: TGTGCCAGCAGCTCCGCTGGGTCGACTAGCGGGGGGGCCAACCAACTCACAGATACGCAGTATTTT.